This T cell receptor beta chain was obtained from a study of vaccination effects on CD4 cells after COVID-19. Study-level background: Two doses of either BNT162b2 or mRNA-1273 were given to each participant.

As for this clone: Its antigen is undetermined.

Before any sequencing was done, the ViraFEST assay used viral peptide pools to expand antigen-specific CD4+ T cells. The authors isolated CD4+ T cells after roughly 10 days of culture. Prior SARS-CoV-2 infection was absent in the vaccine recipients, as shown by negative nucleocapsid antibodies. Study-wide findings and caveats: The study got few convalescent patients and did not collect any early post-infection timepoints.

Only in-frame clones appear in the TCRdb table, and some are missing; sequencing was by immunoSEQ multiplex PCR. The sample holds about 63,000 clones, less than 80% seen once. CDR3 length equals 15 residues. Germline V gene lookup returns CDR1 SGHDN and CDR2 FVKESK. Unmatched junction bases numbered 13, after V lost 4 bases and J lost 8 bases. The V and J genes are TRBV14 and TRBJ1-2, with 7 bases matching TRBD1. This material consisted of CD4+ T cells from PBMCs cultured with HCoV-OC43 spike peptides, taken before COVID-19 vaccination. Subset given: HCoV-OC43 spike overlapping peptide pool stimulation. The source is a human donor who received a COVID-19 vaccine. CDR3 DNA: TGTGCCAGCAGCCCCCTAGACAGGGAGTTTTACGGCTACACCTTC. Protein: CASSPLDREFYGYTF.